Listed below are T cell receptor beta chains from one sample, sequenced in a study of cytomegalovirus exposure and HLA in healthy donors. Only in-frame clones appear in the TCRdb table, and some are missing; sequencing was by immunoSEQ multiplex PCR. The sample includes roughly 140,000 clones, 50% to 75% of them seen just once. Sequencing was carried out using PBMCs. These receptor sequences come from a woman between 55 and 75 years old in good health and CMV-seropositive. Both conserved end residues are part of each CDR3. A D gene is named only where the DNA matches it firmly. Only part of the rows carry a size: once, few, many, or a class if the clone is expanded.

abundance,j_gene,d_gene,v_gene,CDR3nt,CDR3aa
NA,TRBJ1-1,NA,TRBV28,TGTGCCAGCAGTAACCACCATCAGGGGAACACTGAAGCTTTCTTT,CASSNHHQGNTEAFF
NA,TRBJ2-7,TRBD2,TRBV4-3,TGCGCCAGCAGCCAAGAAGTTGTCAGGACTAGCGGATCATACGAGCAGTACTTC,CASSQEVVRTSGSYEQYF
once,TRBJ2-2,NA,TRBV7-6,TGTGCCAGCAGCTTAGTCCGGCAGAGCGTCCTTTCGAACACCGGGGAGCTGTTTTTT,CASSLVRQSVLSNTGELFF
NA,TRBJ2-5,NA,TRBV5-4,TGTGCCAGCAGCCCCGGGGAAGGACAAGAGACCCAGTACTTC,CASSPGEGQETQYF
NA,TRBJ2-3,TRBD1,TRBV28,TGTGCCAGCAGTTTAGTGGGAAGGGGGCGGCGCACAGATACGCAGTATTTT,CASSLVGRGRRTDTQYF
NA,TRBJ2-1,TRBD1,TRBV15,TGTGCCACCAGCAGAACAGGGGGCTCGTACAATGAGCAGTTCTTC,CATSRTGGSYNEQFF
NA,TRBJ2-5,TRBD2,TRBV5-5,TGTGCCAGCAGCAACGGGAGGTACCAAGAGACCCAGTACTTC,CASSNGRYQETQYF
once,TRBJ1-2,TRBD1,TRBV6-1,TGTGCCAGCAGTTTGACCGGACAGGGGAGGAATGGCTACACCTTC,CASSLTGQGRNGYTF
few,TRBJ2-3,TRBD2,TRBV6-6,TGTGCCAGCAGCCCTAGCGGTTTCACAGATACGCAGTATTTT,CASSPSGFTDTQYF
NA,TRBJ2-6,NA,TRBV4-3,TGCGCCAGCAGCCAAGAAGCTCCCTCTGGGGCCAACGTCCTGACTTTC,CASSQEAPSGANVLTF
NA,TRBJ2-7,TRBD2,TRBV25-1,TGTGCCAGCATGGTAGCGGGAGGCACATACGAGCAGTACTTC,CASMVAGGTYEQYF
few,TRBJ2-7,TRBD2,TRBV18,TGTGCCAGCTCACCCCTAGCGGGAGGCTCCTACGAGCAGTACTTC,CASSPLAGGSYEQYF
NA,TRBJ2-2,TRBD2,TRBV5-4,TGTGCCAGCAGCTTGGGACTAGCGGTAAACACCGGGGAGCTGTTTTTT,CASSLGLAVNTGELFF
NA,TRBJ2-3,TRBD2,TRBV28,TGTGCCAGCAGTTTAAGGACTAGCGGGAGCACAGATACGCAGTATTTT,CASSLRTSGSTDTQYF
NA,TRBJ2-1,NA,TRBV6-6,TGTGCCAGCAGTAGACCGGGCGGGGTCGGGAACAATGAGCAGTTCTTC,CASSRPGGVGNNEQFF
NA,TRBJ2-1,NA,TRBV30,TGTGCCTGGAGTGTACGACAGGTAGGCTACAATGAGCAGTTCTTC,CAWSVRQVGYNEQFF
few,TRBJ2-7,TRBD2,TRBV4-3,TGCGCCAGCAGCCAAGATTGGGCGGGGGGCTCCTACGAGCAGTACTTC,CASSQDWAGGSYEQYF
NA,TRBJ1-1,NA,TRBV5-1,TGCGCCAGCAGCTGGTGGGGGGAGAACACTGAAGCTTTCTTT,CASSWWGENTEAFF